This record concerns one TCR beta chain sequence. Its matching antigen is unknown. This entry belongs to a study of CD8+ T cells in alopecia areata. Background on the study: Patients received oral tofacitinib, 5 to 10 mg twice daily, for moderate-to-severe alopecia areata. Study observations and caveats: Greater clonality was observed in lesional scalp samples, especially alopecia totalis/universalis, versus normal scalp. Mice showed TCR sharing more clearly than patients did, possibly owing to HLA.

Germline loops: CDR1 SGHAT, CDR2 FQNNGV. The CDR3 is made up of 12 amino acids. The ends were cut back, 3 bases at V and 5 bases at J, with 8 bases in the middle. Extraction of RNA preceded its reverse transcription into cDNA, which served as the sequencing template. Clones were read by immunoSEQ multiplex PCR, and TCRdb kept only the in-frame ones, dropping some. The table shows approximately 140,000 clones, with 87% occurring only once. This TCR derives from a human donor with alopecia areata. The sample was CD8+ T cells sorted from blood, taken at week 0. The genes are TRBV11-2 and TRBJ2-7; D is ambiguous. The CDR3 loop is CASSFTVHEQYF. The CDR3, as DNA: TGTGCCAGCAGCTTCACAGTTCACGAGCAGTACTTC.